The present entry profiles one T cell receptor (beta chain) with its context. This clonotype appeared once. Its antigen is not yet known. The junction differs from germline at one of its ends, possibly a read error. This specimen comes from a study of blood T cells in healthy people across ages (dated by TCRdb to about 2015). In the study overall: Template switching captured roughly one uniquely barcoded TCR beta cDNA molecule per two T cells in model experiments. For two donors (one aged 18 to 30 and one aged 80 or older), the study analyzed two additional independent replicas of 1 million unique cDNA reads from the same blood draw. Donors were grouped into four age groups: young (average 16 years), middle-aged (39), aged (around 62) and long-lived (around 82). To track age-related changes in TCR beta repertoire diversity, the study relied on deep sequencing normalized with unique cDNA molecular identifiers. What the work shows at the level of the full study, not this receptor alone: Donor CMV infection status was unknown, potentially confounding age-related changes in expanded clonotypes. Bulk unsorted PBMC profiling prevented conclusive comparison of naive and antigen-experienced compartments. Estimates of total diversity based on one million sequenced T cells were regarded as lower bounds and as underestimates. Observed TCR beta diversity per million T cells fell roughly linearly with age, and a significant reduction was already apparent by age around 40. Observed TCR beta diversity correlated strongly with the percentage of naive T cells measured by flow cytometry. Compared with the aged group, the long-lived group had more naive CD4+ T cells, fewer expanded clones and increased TCR diversity, suggesting age selection.

Systemically healthy Caucasian individuals from Russia, 35 to 40 in total and aged about 6 to 95 years, were included as donors. Each donor gave 9 to 10 milliliters of peripheral blood, collected into EDTA-treated Vacutainer tubes. Ficoll-Paque density-gradient centrifugation was used to isolate PBMCs, with at least 7 million per sample. Total RNA, at least 5 micrograms per sample, was extracted from PBMCs with Trizol reagent. For every donor, flow cytometry on a PBMC aliquot measured the percentage of naive CD45RAhigh/CD27high T cells. The library was prepared using 5' RACE. TCRdb records Illumina HiSeq 2500 as the sequencer. A second roughly 6 to 11 cycle PCR used a sample-barcoded 5' primer and a J-beta primer mix. A unique molecular identifier was introduced onto each TCR beta cDNA molecule by a template-switch 5' adaptor carrying 12 random nucleotides. At least 2.5 million CDR3-containing paired-end reads were obtained from each sample. All of the RNA was converted into first-strand cDNA using the Mint cDNA synthesis kit, with a TRBC-specific oligonucleotide serving as the primer. After uracil-DNA glycosylase treatment, a first 18-cycle PCR used universal primers M1SS and BC2_uni_R on all cDNA. In the paper's pipeline: For normalization, 1 million high-quality reads, each with a distinct molecular identifier, were randomly selected from each sample. Reads sharing molecular identifiers were discarded rather than binned into consensus sequences. MiTCR, run with a Q25 quality threshold and the strictest error-elimination algorithm, handled CDR3 identification, clonotype clustering and error correction. Lower-bound total TCR beta diversity was estimated with a nonparametric unseen species model using Euler transformation. Using fastp at Q25 and MiXCR, TCRdb reprocessed the public reads and kept productive beta chains. Rows are unified per CDR3 protein, each entry keeping the most common DNA and genes. TCRdb, rather than the study authors, made the V and J calls. For this sample the table gives 800,000 or so distinct CDR3 sequences, of which approximately 25% were detected only once. The ten largest clones represent roughly 3.8% of the sample.

The CDR3, cysteine through phenylalanine, is 14 amino acids long. Just the 42-base CDR3 DNA is kept, in frame starting at base 1. From a lookup of the germline V gene (reference sequence), CDR1 and CDR2 are DFQATT and SNEGSKA. These same data were also listed under a study on T cells of mothers and their children. As the second publication notes: The donors were nine systemically healthy Caucasian individuals, made up of three mothers and their six children. cDNA synthesis used all of the extracted RNA, with roughly 1.5 ug of RNA in each 15 ul reaction. In the second PCR, the M1S primer introduced both the sample barcodes and 2-4 random nucleotides. Over 9 million TCR beta CDR3 reads came from each mother, compared with around 3 million reads from each child. Thymic selection similarly shapes TCR recombination output in related and unrelated pairs, with minor effect from inherited differences. Normalized repertoire overlap was always slightly but never significantly higher in related than unrelated mother-child pairs. No persistent microchimeric T cell clones were found, with a detection sensitivity of roughly 92 clones per million clonotypes. Deep NGS was used in the study to compare the TCR beta repertoires of mothers and children and to look for features that separate related mother-child pairs from unrelated individuals. On average, the children were approximately 11 +/- 4 years old, while the mothers were about 40 +/- 4 years old. Libraries were sequenced on Illumina HiSeq 2000 with 100+100 nt paired-end reads after adapter ligation with NEBNext reagents. To avoid cross-contamination, the mother libraries and the child libraries were prepared a month apart and sequenced in separate runs. For each donor, somewhere between roughly 500,000 and 2,300,000 distinct TCR beta clonotypes were identified. Naive TCR beta clonotypes were estimated from low-frequency clonotypes matched to each donor's FACS-determined naive share, without sorting.

The TCR sequence derives from a boy aged 10-17 years in good health. The sequence is built from TRBV20-1 and TRBJ1-1, with the D gene uncertain. The sample comprised blood. The CDR3 protein: CSTRDPGLATEAFF. The nucleotides read TGCAGTACTAGAGATCCGGGTCTGGCGACTGAAGCTTTCTTT.